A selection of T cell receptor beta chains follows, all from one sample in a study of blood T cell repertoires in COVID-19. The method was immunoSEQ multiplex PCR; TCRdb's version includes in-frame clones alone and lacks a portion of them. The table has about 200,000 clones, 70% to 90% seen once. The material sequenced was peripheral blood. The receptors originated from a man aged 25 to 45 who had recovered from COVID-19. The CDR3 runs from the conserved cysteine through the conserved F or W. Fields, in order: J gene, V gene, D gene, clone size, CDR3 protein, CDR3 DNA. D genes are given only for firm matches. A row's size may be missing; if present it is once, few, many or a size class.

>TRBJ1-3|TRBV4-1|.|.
CASSPREQGASGNTIYF
TGCGCCAGCAGCCCGCGCGAACAGGGAGCTTCTGGAAACACCATATATTTT
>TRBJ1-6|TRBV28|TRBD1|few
CASSLWDRDGTPLHF
TGTGCCAGCAGTTTATGGGACAGGGACGGAACACCCCTCCACTTT
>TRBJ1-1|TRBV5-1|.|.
CASSLVGGMNTEAFF
TGCGCCAGCAGCTTGGTTGGGGGGATGAACACTGAAGCTTTCTTT
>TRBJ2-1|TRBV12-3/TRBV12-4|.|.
CASSLERQVKFF
TGTGCCAGCAGTTTGGAACGCCAGGTGAAGTTCTTC
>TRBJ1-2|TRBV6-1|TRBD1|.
CASSSGGLHYGYTF
TGTGCCAGCAGCTCAGGGGGACTTCACTATGGCTACACCTTC
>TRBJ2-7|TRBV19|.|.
CASTNGAYEQYF
TGTGCCAGTACTAACGGAGCTTACGAGCAGTACTTC
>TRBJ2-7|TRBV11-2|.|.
CASSRRADLYEQYF
TGTGCCAGCAGCCGGCGGGCGGATCTCTACGAGCAGTACTTC
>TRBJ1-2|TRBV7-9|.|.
CASSLAQGYGYTF
TGTGCCAGCAGCTTAGCTCAGGGTTATGGCTACACCTTC
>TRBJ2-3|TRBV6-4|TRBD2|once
CASSDTLAGGDTQYF
TGTGCCAGCAGTGACACACTAGCGGGCGGCGATACGCAGTATTTT
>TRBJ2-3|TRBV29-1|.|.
CSVGPPSGRDTQYF
TGCAGCGTTGGGCCTCCTTCGGGGAGGGATACGCAGTATTTT
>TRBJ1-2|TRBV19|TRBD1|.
CASSDSGTGGEGPGGYTF
TGTGCCAGTAGTGATTCCGGGACAGGGGGCGAAGGTCCCGGCGGCTACACCTTC
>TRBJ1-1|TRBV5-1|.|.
CASSPGDTEAFF
TGCGCCAGCAGCCCGGGGGACACTGAAGCTTTCTTT
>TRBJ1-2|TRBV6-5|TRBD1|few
CASGRTGVGYTF
TGTGCCAGCGGGCGGACAGGGGTTGGCTACACCTTC
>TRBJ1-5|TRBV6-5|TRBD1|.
CASRGQGRSPQHF
TGTGCCAGCAGGGGACAGGGCCGGTCGCCCCAGCATTTT
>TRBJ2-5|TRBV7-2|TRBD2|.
CASSWQGGLQETQYF
TGTGCCAGCAGCTGGCAGGGAGGGCTACAAGAGACCCAGTACTTC
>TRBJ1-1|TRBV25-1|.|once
CASRALEAFF
TGTGCCAGCAGGGCCTTGGAAGCTTTCTTT
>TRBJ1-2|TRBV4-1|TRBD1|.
CASSPRGTRDRESWTF
TGCGCCAGCAGCCCAAGGGGGACCCGGGACAGGGAGTCGTGGACCTTC
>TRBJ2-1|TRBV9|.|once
CASSVRGAGFNEQFF
TGTGCCAGCAGCGTTCGGGGGGCAGGTTTTAATGAGCAGTTCTTC
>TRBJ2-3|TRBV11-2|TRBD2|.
CASSFRGGPTDTQYF
TGTGCCAGCAGCTTTCGCGGGGGGCCCACAGATACGCAGTATTTT
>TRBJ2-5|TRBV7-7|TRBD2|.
CASSSLAGGETQYF
TGTGCCAGCAGCTCACTAGCGGGGGGAGAGACCCAGTACTTC
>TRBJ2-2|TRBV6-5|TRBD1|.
CASSFRGYGTGELFF
TGTGCCAGCAGTTTCAGGGGGTACGGAACCGGGGAGCTGTTTTTT
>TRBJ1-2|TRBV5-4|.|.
CASSPGSYYGYTF
TGTGCCAGCAGCCCCGGTTCCTACTATGGCTACACCTTC
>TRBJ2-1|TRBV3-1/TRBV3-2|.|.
CASSLIGARLEQFF
TGTGCCAGCAGCCTGATTGGGGCCCGCCTGGAGCAGTTCTTC